This T cell receptor beta chain was obtained from a study of T-cell memory formation after mild COVID-19. Study information: Clusters of TCRs were largely donor specific. Study-wide results and caveats: Mainly CM and EM harbored the contracting CD4+ clones; mainly EMRA harbored the CD8+ ones. Some responding clones appeared in pre-infection memory, suggesting cross-reactive memory joined.

J lost 1 base, V lost 0 bases, and 0 bases had no gene match. The CDR3 is 14 amino acids. Germline V gene data show CDR1 as MNHNY and CDR2 as SVGAGI (reference sequence). TCRdb reprocessed the 5' RACE reads via MiXCR and lists one record per CDR3 protein. The sample lists hundreds of thousands of distinct CDR3 sequences, roughly a quarter seen once, with 7% to 9.5% in the top ten. As for this clonotype: Its antigen is unknown.

The chain has TRBV6-6 and TRBJ2-7; 7 positions match TRBD1. This receptor was taken from an adult woman who had mild COVID-19 (a few samples of this study predate the infection). Cell type and time point are not known. Sequenced input: PBMCs or a T cell subset sorted from them (not recorded which). CDR3 nucleotides: TGTGCCAGCAGTTACTCGGACAGGTCCTACGAGCAGTACTTC. It yields the protein CASSYSDRSYEQYF.